This T cell receptor beta chain was sequenced for a study of blood T cells in healthy people across ages. The table lists this clonotype with a few counts. Sample-barcoded 5' priming and a J-beta primer mix drove a second PCR of 7 to 11 cycles. TCRdb re-derived calls from the 5' RACE reads in MiXCR, one entry per CDR3 protein. Seen here are hundreds of thousands of distinct CDR3 sequences, 58% observed once, and the top ten hold approximately 20%. Germline CDR1 is LGHNA and CDR2 is YNFKEQ. Trimming stripped 6 bases from V and 3 bases from J, with 12 bases between. CDR3 size: 13 residues. The TCR was taken from a man aged 30-40 years in good health. What was sequenced was blood. This sequence joins TRBV4-2 and TRBJ2-7; the D is unclear. The CDR3 sequence: CASRAPGGYEQYF. CDR3 DNA: TGTGCCAGCAGGGCCCCCGGTGGCTACGAGCAGTACTTC.